This TCR beta chain was identified during a study of monozygotic twins with inflammatory bowel disease. A note on this clonotype: Its antigen is unidentified.

The CDR3 covers 13 residues. Germline assignment: CDR1 SGHRS and CDR2 YFSETQ. Every TCR library drew on 3500 ng of total RNA. UMIs that included a 6-nucleotide sample barcode were added by template switching, which took place during cDNA synthesis. Nested PCRs (around 16 and 10 cycles, two total) were applied to TCRalpha and TCRbeta cDNA. For each CDR3 protein, TCRdb gives one entry from its re-call of the 5' RACE reads, without DNA. The data include 200,000 to 250,000 distinct CDR3 sequences; the top ten clones carry roughly 7.7%. Points from the study as a whole: IBD patients exhibited fewer clonotypes shared with other individuals than healthy twins, particularly with disease activity.

This sequence originates from a human donor with ulcerative colitis or Crohn's disease, or a healthy co-twin of an affected twin (not recorded which). Sequencing used blood. J is TRBJ2-5 and V is TRBV5-1. The CDR3 loop reads CASRIRIQETQYF.